The clone carrying this TCR beta chain was counted only a few times. This entry belongs to a study of patients and donors after allogeneic stem cell transplantation. V was pared by 6 bases and J by 0 bases, with 15 bases between. CDR1 ENHRY and CDR2 SYGVKD come from the germline V gene. This CDR3 is 16 amino acids long. One entry per CDR3 protein, called by TCRdb with MiXCR from the RT-PCR reads. The sample has 200,000 to 250,000 distinct CDR3 sequences, over 12% seen once. The sequence derives from a human donor who was either an allogeneic HSCT recipient or a stem cell or donor lymphocyte infusion donor (not recorded which). It is not recorded whose cells these are; they may come from a transplant donor. This chain links TRBV10-3 with TRBJ1-5; tentative D call: TRBD1 (5 bases). Material: blood, either unsorted or a sorted T cell fraction (not recorded which). The DNA for the CDR3 is TGTGCCATCAGCCAGGGAGCGATCGATAGCAATCAGCCCCAGCATTTT. It yields the protein CAISQGAIDSNQPQHF.